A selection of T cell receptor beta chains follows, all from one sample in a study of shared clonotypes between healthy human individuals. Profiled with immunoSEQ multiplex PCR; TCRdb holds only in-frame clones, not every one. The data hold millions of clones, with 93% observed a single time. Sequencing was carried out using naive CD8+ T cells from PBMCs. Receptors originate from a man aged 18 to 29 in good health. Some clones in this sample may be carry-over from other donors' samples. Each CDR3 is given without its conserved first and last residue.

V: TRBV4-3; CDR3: ASSQERGTRGPQETQY
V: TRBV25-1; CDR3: ASSEGQSMGEKLF
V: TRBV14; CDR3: ASSPQGERFYGYT
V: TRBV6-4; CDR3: ASSDVAGSGELF
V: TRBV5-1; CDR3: ASSPGQTEAF
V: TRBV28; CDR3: ASSGRTGDYEQY
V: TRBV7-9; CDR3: ASSLGGDEQF
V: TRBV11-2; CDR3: ASSLGGGGTLF
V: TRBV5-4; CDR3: ASSRLAGGGPISYEQY
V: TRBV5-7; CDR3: ASSFFIRLAGGPWEQY
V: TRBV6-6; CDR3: ASSYWSSGSEQY
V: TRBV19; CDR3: ASSLDTWNTEAF
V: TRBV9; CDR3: ASSPHPSGTDTQY
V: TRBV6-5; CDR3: ASSYSGQFEAF